The clone carrying this TCR beta chain was picked up a small number of times. Its specificity is not known. The sample originates from a study of OX40 agonist ivuxolimab in advanced cancers. Findings of the study overall: CD4+ and CD8+ blood T cells expanded clonally by week 6 at 0.1 to 3.0 mg/kg. CD8+ T cells averaged more expanded clones than CD4+.

Germline V lookup: CDR1 LNHDA, CDR2 SQIVND (reference sequence). The CDR3 is made up of 13 amino acids. V was trimmed by 3 bases and J by 3 bases, leaving 8 bases between them. Using immunoSEQ multiplex PCR, the repertoire was profiled, and TCRdb retains in-frame clones only, with some absent. The table lists 7,000 to 9,000 clones, less than 90% of them singletons. The source material was CD4+ or CD8+ T cells sorted from blood, sampled in a trial of the OX40 agonist ivuxolimab. The source of this sequence is an adult with an advanced solid tumor such as melanoma, head and neck, liver or kidney cancer. The chain combines TRBV19 with TRBJ1-1, with D unclear. This chain's CDR3 is CASSIYEDTEAFF. CDR3 coding DNA: TGTGCCAGTAGTATTTATGAGGACACTGAAGCTTTCTTT.